This TCR beta chain was identified during a study of T cells in Graves' hyperthyroidism and ophthalmopathy (dated by TCRdb to between 2018 and 2021). With regard to the full study: Peripheral blood was sampled at the time of initial diagnosis, prior to any treatment. To identify TCR V-J signatures that set the groups apart, the researchers used a discovery cohort of 100 patients, made up of around 42 with Graves' ophthalmopathy and about 60 with stable Graves' hyperthyroidism. An independent validation cohort of some 18 hyperthyroidism patients and some 15 patients who later progressed to ophthalmopathy tested prospective prediction of ophthalmopathy. The roughly 100 discovery patients were randomly split 7:3 into training and test sets. In several Graves' hyperthyroidism patients, the study also compared T-cell repertoires from thyroid tissue with T-cell repertoires from blood. After blood sampling, hyperthyroidism patients were treated with methimazole at a starting dose of 30 mg daily, and ophthalmopathy patients were treated with high-dose intravenous methylprednisolone. According to the paper, TCR Vbeta CDR3 sequencing was carried out on some 140 peripheral blood samples, which came from 40 to 45 ophthalmopathy, 70 to 80 hyperthyroidism and roughly 17 progressor patients. Results the study describes overall, beyond this receptor: In validation, progression to ophthalmopathy was predicted by the model with approximately 67% sensitivity and roughly 76% specificity, a median of approximately 6.5 months before onset. A model built on a 13 V-J signature distinguished ophthalmopathy from stable hyperthyroidism, reaching around 87% sensitivity and under 84% specificity in cross-validation and 80%/75% in testing. No statistical method was used to set the sample size in advance, and investigators knew the group allocation. Most expanded thyroid clonotypes (frequency above 0.001) were also found in blood, which suggests that blood repertoires may mirror thyroid immune responses.

Amplification of TCR beta CDR3 regions was carried out from RNA transcripts. A first-round RT-PCR of the TCR CDR3 used the HTBI primer set with the Qiagen OneStep RT-PCR kit. The libraries were constructed in a second round of multiplex PCR and then size-selected and purified. Paired-end sequencing of the libraries was performed with 100 bp reads on an Illumina HiSeq2000. As for the authors' bioinformatics: Raw data were processed with SOAPnuke, discarding reads with adapters, uncalled bases, mean Phred below 15, or no exact constant-primer or identifier match. COPE v1.2.5 was used to merge high-quality paired reads, and clonotypes were defined as unique nucleotide sequences. MiTCR v1.1 was used to align clonotypes to the IMGT TRBV, TRBD and TRBJ reference segments. Analysis was restricted to V-J combinations with a frequency above 0.0001, which covered about 99% of repertoires. A TCS score was defined as the ratio between F50 (clonal expansion) and ExV (chaos), using BLOSUM62-based TCRdist between CDR3 peptides within each V-J. Welch's t-statistics and random forest reduced around 510 V-J features to roughly 13, which were used in a naive Bayes classifier (R e1071). The similarity between thyroid and blood repertoires was quantified using the Morisita-Horn index. The public reads were quality trimmed at Q25 with fastp and then assembled into clones with MiXCR by TCRdb, keeping productive beta chains. Entries that share a CDR3 protein sequence are merged under the most common genes and DNA. TCRdb's processing, not the study's, gives the V and J calls here. The sample table lists 800,000 or so distinct CDR3 sequences, roughly 40% of them with a count of one. The leading ten clones occupy 8.9% of the sample.

As for this clonotype: Its specific antigen is unknown. Per-base quality was not reported, and no clone a single base away is much larger than it.

A distance of 21 bases separates the germline ends of V and J, which lose 6 bases and 7 bases respectively. Taken from cysteine to phenylalanine, the CDR3 has 14 residues. Only the CDR3 region is kept as DNA, spanning 42 bases read in frame from base 1. The germline V gene (reference sequence) provides CDR1 DFQATT and CDR2 SNEGSKA. Graves' hyperthyroidism was defined as stable when no progression to ophthalmopathy occurred over 18 months of follow-up. Hyperthyroidism patients were newly diagnosed, with disease duration under 2 months, and aged 18 to 65 years. Exclusion was applied to patients with uncontrolled infections, other autoimmune diseases, pregnancy or lactation. Diagnoses were established on the basis of clinical symptoms, serum thyroxine and TRAb, thyroid ultrasound, and orbital computed tomography. PBMCs were isolated from about 9.1 ml of fresh peripheral blood by Ficoll-Paque density gradient centrifugation. Total RNA was extracted with Trizol reagent, and quality was checked on an Agilent 2100 Bioanalyzer.

The receptor was isolated from a man between 18 and 35 years old with Graves' hyperthyroidism. The specimen was blood. In this chain, TRBV20-1 is recombined with TRBJ2-5; the D region possibly corresponds to TRBD1 (6 bases align). This receptor carries the CDR3 CSAALYRVMGTQYF. The DNA reads TGCAGTGCCGCCTTATACAGGGTAATGGGGACCCAGTACTTC.